A single sample is the source of the 10 T cell receptor beta chains below, sequenced in a study of blood T cell repertoires in COVID-19. Only in-frame clones appear in the TCRdb table, and some are missing; sequencing was by immunoSEQ multiplex PCR. Of fewer than 250,000 clones listed, around 80% are singletons. The source material was peripheral blood. The receptor set was obtained from a woman aged 45-59 years with acute or convalescent COVID-19.

The J gene is TRBJ2-3, the V gene TRBV20-1, with 7 bases matching TRBD2. Trimming cost V 3 bases and J 3 bases; bases outside gene matches: 6. CDR1 DFQATT and CDR2 SNEGSKA come from the germline V gene (reference sequence). This CDR3 comprises 14 residues. CDR3 in amino acids: CSASAGVGTDTQYF. In nucleotides, the CDR3 is TGCAGTGCTAGTGCGGGAGTGGGAACAGATACGCAGTATTTT.

This rearrangement joins TRBV6-5 to TRBJ2-7, with 10 bases aligning to TRBD2. Germline V CDR1 and CDR2: MNHEY, SVGAGI. V lost 0 bases to trimming and J lost 7 bases; unmatched junction nucleotides: 6. The length of the CDR3 is 15 residues. The CDR3 DNA sequence: TGTGCCAGCAGTTACTCGGGACGGGGACTAGCGGAGCAGTACTTC. Amino acid sequence: CASSYSGRGLAEQYF.

The V call is TRBV19, the J call TRBJ2-7, with D possibly TRBD2 on 6 matching bases. Germline V gene lookup returns CDR1 LNHDA and CDR2 SQIVND (reference sequence). V lost 5 bases, J lost 0 bases, and 14 bases lay in between. The CDR3 spans 15 residues. The CDR3 region has the DNA TGTGCCAGTAGTCCTTCCGGGACTTCCTCCTACGAGCAGTACTTC. Translating it yields CASSPSGTSSYEQYF.

This clone appeared a single time. The chain has TRBV2 and TRBJ2-5; 10 nucleotides line up with TRBD1. CDR3 length: 16 residues. The germline V gene encodes CDR1 SNHLY and CDR2 FYNNEI. The junction had 11 bases not matched to a gene; V was cut back by 6 bases and J by 4 bases. The DNA for the CDR3 is TGTGCCAGCAGAAAACCGGGACAGGGGAAGGGAGAGACCCAGTACTTC. Translating gives CASRKPGQGKGETQYF. Filled out from reference TRBV2 and TRBJ2-5, the complete variable domain reads EPEVTQTPSHQVTQMGQEVILRCVPISNHLYFYWYRQILGQKVEFLVSFYNNEISEKSEIFDDQFSVERPDGSNFTLKIRSTKLEDSAMYFCASRKPGQGKGETQYFGPGTRLLVL.

The rearrangement uses TRBV6-5 and TRBJ1-4; no clear D gene. This CDR3 region has 14 residues. Germline CDR1 and CDR2: MNHEY and SVGAGI. V lost 6 bases and J lost 0, with 8 bases in between. The CDR3 DNA reads as TGTGCCAGCAGCCCGACAACAACTAATGAAAAACTGTTTTTT. Its translation: CASSPTTTNEKLFF.

This clone was counted a single time. The chain links TRBV5-4 to TRBJ2-3; 15 bases map to TRBD2. Trimming removed 4 bases from V and 1 base from J; junction bases left unmatched: 7. Germline assignment: CDR1 SGHNT and CDR2 YYREEE (reference sequence). CDR3 length: 18 residues. The CDR3: CASSRGLAGGGGTDTQYF. The CDR3 DNA sequence: TGTGCCAGCAGCCGGGGACTAGCGGGAGGAGGAGGCACAGATACGCAGTATTTT.

The rearrangement uses TRBV11-3 and TRBJ2-3, with 10 bases fitting TRBD2. The trim removed 8 bases at V and 3 bases at J, leaving 2 bases unmatched. Per the germline V gene, CDR1 is SGHNT and CDR2 is YENEEA. CDR3 length equals 13 residues. For the CDR3, the DNA is TGTGCCAGCGCGACTAGCGGGACAGATACGCAGTATTTT. This codes for CASATSGTDTQYF.

V is TRBV3-1 (or the pseudogene TRBV3-2) and J is TRBJ2-5; 8 nucleotides line up with TRBD2. The CDR3 totals 15 residues. Per germline, CDR1 LGHDT and CDR2 YNNKEL (reference sequence). V was pared by 4 bases and J by 3 bases, with 7 bases of the junction left unmatched. The DNA for the CDR3 is TGTGCCAGCAGCCGTTATGGGCGGGAGGAAGAGACCCAGTACTTC. Translated, it gives CASSRYGREEETQYF.

The chain links TRBV6-5 to TRBJ2-7; 12 bases are shared with TRBD2. Unmatched junction bases numbered 3, after V lost 5 bases and J lost 4 bases. The germline gives CDR1 MNHEY, CDR2 SVGAGI. This CDR3 comprises 14 residues. Written as DNA, the CDR3 is TGTGCCAGCAGTCTAGCGGGAGGGGAATACGAGCAGTACTTC. As protein: CASSLAGGEYEQYF.

The chain uses TRBV19 and TRBJ1-1; possible D gene TRBD1, 5 bases. This CDR3 has 13 residues. In germline, CDR1 is LNHDA, CDR2 SQIVND (reference sequence). V was pared by 5 bases and J by 5 bases, with 12 bases between. CDR3 protein: CASSRQGLTEAFF. DNA of the CDR3: TGTGCCAGTAGTCGGCAGGGACTTACTGAAGCTTTCTTT.